This T cell receptor beta chain was profiled in a study of blood T cell repertoires in COVID-19. About the research overall: The United States, Italy and Spain were the sources of the acute and convalescent COVID-19 samples. In each case, the material was cDNA or gDNA derived from T cells, B-cell-depleted T cells, or PBMCs.

Germline V gene lookup returns CDR1 MNHEY and CDR2 SVGEGT. This CDR3 has 18 amino acids. V shed 2 bases, J shed 4 bases, and the junction held 8 bases outside the gene matches. Sequencing was performed with immunoSEQ multiplex PCR; in TCRdb, only in-frame clones are kept and a portion is missing. The repertoire consists of 45,000 or so clones, with 80% to 90% occurring once and the leading ten covering approximately 3.8%. Seattle-derived patients entered the study during active infection and were followed longitudinally. This TCR derives from a middle-aged man with COVID-19, enrolled during active disease. The rearrangement uses TRBV6-2 or TRBV6-3 and TRBJ2-7; 16 nucleotides match TRBD2. Sequencing was performed on peripheral blood. The CDR3 loop is CASSYAGTSGRALYEQYF. The CDR3 DNA reads as TGTGCCAGCAGTTACGCCGGGACTAGCGGGAGGGCCTTGTACGAGCAGTACTTC.